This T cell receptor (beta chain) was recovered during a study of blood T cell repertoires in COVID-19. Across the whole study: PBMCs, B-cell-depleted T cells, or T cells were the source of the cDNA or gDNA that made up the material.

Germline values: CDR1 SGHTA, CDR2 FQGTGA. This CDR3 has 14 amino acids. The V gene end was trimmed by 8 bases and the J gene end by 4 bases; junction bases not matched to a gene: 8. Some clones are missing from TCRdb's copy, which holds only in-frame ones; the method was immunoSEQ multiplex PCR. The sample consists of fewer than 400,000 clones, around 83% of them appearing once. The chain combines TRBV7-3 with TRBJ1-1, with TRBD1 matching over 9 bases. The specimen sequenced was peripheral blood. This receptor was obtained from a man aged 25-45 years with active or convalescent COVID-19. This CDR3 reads CASGKGQGSTEAFF. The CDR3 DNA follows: TGTGCCAGCGGTAAGGGACAGGGAAGCACTGAAGCTTTCTTT.